This T cell receptor (beta chain) derives from a study of cytomegalovirus exposure and HLA in healthy donors. Looked up from germline, CDR1 is SNHLY and CDR2 is FYNNEI. V lost 5 bases and J 5 bases, leaving 18 bases between the germline ends. The CDR3 covers 15 residues. Study conclusions and caveats: TCR beta sequences reportedly predicted most subjects' HLA-A and HLA-B alleles accurately. In a later analysis, TCR beta V- and J-gene trimming showed a link to a missense DCLRE1C variant. Cytomegalovirus association was listed for about 170 TCR beta chains.

Of note for this clone: What it binds is not known.

In the PCR, 60 Vbeta and 13 Jbeta primers were used. The protocol was immunoSEQ multiplex PCR, while the TCRdb copy is restricted to in-frame clones and leaves out a portion. The sample is made up of 150,000 to 200,000 clones, and the top ten hold roughly 2% of it. The chain is built from TRBV2 and TRBJ1-1; D possibly corresponds to TRBD1 (6 bases). The source is a man under 40 in good health and CMV-seronegative. Sequencing used PBMCs. The CDR3 here is CASSNGQLIGTEAFF. The CDR3 DNA reads TGTGCCAGCAGTAACGGACAGCTTATTGGTACTGAAGCTTTCTTT.